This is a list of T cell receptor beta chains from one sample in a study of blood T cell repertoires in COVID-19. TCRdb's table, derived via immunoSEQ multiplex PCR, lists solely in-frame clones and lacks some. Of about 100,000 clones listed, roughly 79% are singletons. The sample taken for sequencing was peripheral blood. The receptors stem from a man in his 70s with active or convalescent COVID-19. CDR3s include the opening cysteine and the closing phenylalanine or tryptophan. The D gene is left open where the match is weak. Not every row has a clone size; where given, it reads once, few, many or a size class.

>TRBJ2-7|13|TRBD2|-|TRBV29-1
TGCAGCGCCAGACTAGCGGGAGAATACGAGCAGTACTTC
CSARLAGEYEQYF
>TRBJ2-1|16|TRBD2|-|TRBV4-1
TGCGCCAGCAGCAAGGGACTAGCGGGAGCTTACAATGAGCAGTTCTTC
CASSKGLAGAYNEQFF
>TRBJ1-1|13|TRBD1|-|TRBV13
TGTGCCAGCAGCTCACAGGGGAGATCTGAAGCTTTCTTT
CASSSQGRSEAFF
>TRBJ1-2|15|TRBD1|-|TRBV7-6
TGTGCCAGCAGTTCAGCGGGTGGGGACAGCTATGGCTACACCTTC
CASSSAGGDSYGYTF
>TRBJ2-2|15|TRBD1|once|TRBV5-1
TGCGCCAGCAGCTTTTCAGGGGGCATCACCGGGGAGCTGTTTTTT
CASSFSGGITGELFF
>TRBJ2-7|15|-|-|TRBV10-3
TGTGCCATCAGTGAGAGGGAGATAGAGGGCTACGAGCAGTACTTC
CAISEREIEGYEQYF
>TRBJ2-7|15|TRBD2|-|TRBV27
TGTGCCAGCAGTCTAGACCCGGGGGGCTCCTACGAGCAGTACTTC
CASSLDPGGSYEQYF
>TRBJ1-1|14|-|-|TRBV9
TGTGCCAGCAGCGTAGTTGTCCTTCCGGGGGGAGCTTTCTTT
CASSVVVLPGGAFF
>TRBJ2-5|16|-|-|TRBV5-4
TGTGCCAGCAGCTTGGATCCGCTAGACGCTCAAGAGACCCAGTACTTC
CASSLDPLDAQETQYF
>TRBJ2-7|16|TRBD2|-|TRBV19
TGTGCCAGTACCCGATCTGGAGCGGGAGGCCTAAACGAGCAGTACTTC
CASTRSGAGGLNEQYF
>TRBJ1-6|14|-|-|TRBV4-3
TGCGCCAGCAGCCAAGAGCGGGGCTTGTCACCCCTCCACTTT
CASSQERGLSPLHF
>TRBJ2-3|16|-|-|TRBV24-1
TGTGCCACCAGTGACGTTGGGCTACTGAGCACAGATACGCAGTATTTT
CATSDVGLLSTDTQYF
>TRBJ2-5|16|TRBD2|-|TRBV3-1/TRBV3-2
TGTGCCAGCAGCCAAAGGAGCGGGGGATACCAAGAGACCCAGTACTTC
CASSQRSGGYQETQYF
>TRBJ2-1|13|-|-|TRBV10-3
TGTGCCATCAGTGACCAGGGCTACAATGAGCAGTTCTTC
CAISDQGYNEQFF
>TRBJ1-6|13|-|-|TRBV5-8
TGTGCCAGCAGCTTGTTCGGGGTTTCACCCCTCCACTTT
CASSLFGVSPLHF
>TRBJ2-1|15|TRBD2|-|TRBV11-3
TGTGCCAGCAGCTTTGGCGGGAGCTCCTACAATGAGCAGTTCTTC
CASSFGGSSYNEQFF
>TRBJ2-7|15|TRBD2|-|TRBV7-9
TGTGCCAGCGGGGGGGGACGCTCTAGTTCCTACGAGCAGTACTTC
CASGGGRSSSYEQYF
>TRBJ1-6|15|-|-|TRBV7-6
TGTGCCAGCAGCATCGAGGACATCGCCGGTTCACCCCTCCACTTT
CASSIEDIAGSPLHF
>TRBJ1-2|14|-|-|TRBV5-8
TGTGCCAGCAGCTTGTTTCAGGGGAACTATGGCTACACCTTC
CASSLFQGNYGYTF
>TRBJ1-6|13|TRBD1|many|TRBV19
TGTGCCAGTAGTAACAGGGGTAACTCACCCCTCCACTTT
CASSNRGNSPLHF
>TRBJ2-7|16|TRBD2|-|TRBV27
TGTGCCAGCCACGGACTAGCGGGAGATCTTACCTACGAGCAGTACTTC
CASHGLAGDLTYEQYF
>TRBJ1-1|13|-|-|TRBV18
TGTGCCAGCTCACCTATGGGGCGGGGTGAAGCTTTCTTT
CASSPMGRGEAFF
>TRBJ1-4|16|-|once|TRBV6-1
TGTGCCAGCAGTGAAGGGTGGGGGCGACCAAATGAAAAACTGTTTTTT
CASSEGWGRPNEKLFF
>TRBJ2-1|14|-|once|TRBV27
TGTGCCACGGCAGATCGGACTACCATGCAGGAGCAGTTCTTC
CATADRTTMQEQFF
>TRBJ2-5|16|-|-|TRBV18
TGTGCCAGCTCACCACCCCTAGGAACCGCCCAAGAGACCCAGTACTTC
CASSPPLGTAQETQYF
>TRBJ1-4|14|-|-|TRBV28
TGTGCCAGCAGTTTGGTCCAGGGTAATAGGGAACTGTTTTTT
CASSLVQGNRELFF
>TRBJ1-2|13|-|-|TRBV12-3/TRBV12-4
TGTGCCAGCAGTTACGGGGGGAACTATGGCTACACCTTC
CASSYGGNYGYTF
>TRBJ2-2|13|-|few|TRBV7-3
TGTGCCAGCAGCCACGCAGGTTCCGGGGAGCTGTTTTTT
CASSHAGSGELFF
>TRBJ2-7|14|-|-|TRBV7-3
TGTGCCAGCAGCTTAATGGGGAGGGGGTACGAGCAGTACTTC
CASSLMGRGYEQYF
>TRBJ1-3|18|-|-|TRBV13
TGTGCCAGCAGCTTAGGCCTAGGATCGCCAGGGCGTGGAAACACCATATATTTT
CASSLGLGSPGRGNTIYF
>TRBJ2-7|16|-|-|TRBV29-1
TGCAGCGTTGAAAAGGCACAGGGATCCATAATAAACGAGCAGTACTTC
CSVEKAQGSIINEQYF
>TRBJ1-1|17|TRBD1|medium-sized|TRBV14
TGTGCCAGCAGCCAACACAGGGGACAGGGGCGATACACTGAAGCTTTCTTT
CASSQHRGQGRYTEAFF
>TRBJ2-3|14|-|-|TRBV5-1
TGCGCCAGCAGCTTAGACACAGGGTCAGATACGCAGTATTTT
CASSLDTGSDTQYF
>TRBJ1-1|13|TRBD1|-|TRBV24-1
TGTGCCACCAGCGGCAGGGGGTCGGGTGAAGCTTTCTTT
CATSGRGSGEAFF
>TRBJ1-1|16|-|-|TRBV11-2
TGTGCCAGCAGCTGGGACATTCGAATAAGGAACACTGAAGCTTTCTTT
CASSWDIRIRNTEAFF
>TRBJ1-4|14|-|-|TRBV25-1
TGTGCCAGCCTAGGAGGGGCTCTAGGGGAAAAACTGTTTTTT
CASLGGALGEKLFF
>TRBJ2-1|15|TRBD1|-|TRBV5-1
TGCGCCAGCAGCTTACTACAGGGGACCTACAATGAGCAGTTCTTC
CASSLLQGTYNEQFF
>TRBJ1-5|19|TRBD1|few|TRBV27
TGTGCCAGCAGTCTCGCCTACCTGGGACAGGGACGGAGCAATCAGCCCCAGCATTTT
CASSLAYLGQGRSNQPQHF
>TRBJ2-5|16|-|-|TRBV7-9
TGTGCCAGCAGCTTAGGAATATACCCTATCCAAGAGACCCAGTACTTC
CASSLGIYPIQETQYF
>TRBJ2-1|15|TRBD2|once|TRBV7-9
TGTGCCAGCAGCTTAGGGGCTAGCGGGGGGAATGAGCAGTTCTTC
CASSLGASGGNEQFF
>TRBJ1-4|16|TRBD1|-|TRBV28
TGTGCCAGCAACGCAGGGGGCGGGCATACTAATGAAAAACTGTTTTTT
CASNAGGGHTNEKLFF
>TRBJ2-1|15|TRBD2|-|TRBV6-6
TGTGCCAGCAGTTCCTCGGCGGGAGCCGTCAATGAGCAGTTCTTC
CASSSSAGAVNEQFF
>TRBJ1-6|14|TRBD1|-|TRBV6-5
TGTGCCAGCAGTATCGGACAGGCGAATTCACCCCTCCACTTT
CASSIGQANSPLHF
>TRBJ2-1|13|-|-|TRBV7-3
TGTGCCAGCAGCCAATCTACCTACAATGAGCAGTTCTTC
CASSQSTYNEQFF
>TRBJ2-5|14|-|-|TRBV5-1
TGCGCCAGCAGCGATAGACGGGTCCAAGAGACCCAGTACTTC
CASSDRRVQETQYF
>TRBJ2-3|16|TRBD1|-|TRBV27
TGTGCCAGCAGTACCTCGACAGGGGAACTCACAGATACGCAGTATTTT
CASSTSTGELTDTQYF
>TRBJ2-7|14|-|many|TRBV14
TGTGCCAGCAGCCCAGACCAGGTCTCCTACGAGCAGTACTTC
CASSPDQVSYEQYF
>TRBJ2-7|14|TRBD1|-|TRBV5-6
TGTGCCAGCAGCCGCGGGACAGGGCGATACGAGCAGTACTTC
CASSRGTGRYEQYF
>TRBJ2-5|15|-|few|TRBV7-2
TGTGCCAGCAGCTTACAAGCCGCTCCACAAGAGACCCAGTACTTC
CASSLQAAPQETQYF
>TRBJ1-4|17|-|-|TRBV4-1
TGCGCCAGCAGCCAAGATCTCCAGGGGCTCTCTAATGAAAAACTGTTTTTT
CASSQDLQGLSNEKLFF
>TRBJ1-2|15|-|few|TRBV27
TGTGCCAGCAGTATCGACCGGGAGGGCCGGCGTGGCTACACCTTC
CASSIDREGRRGYTF
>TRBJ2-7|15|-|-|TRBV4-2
TGTGCCAGCAGCCGAACAGGGCTGAAGACCTACGAGCAGTACTTC
CASSRTGLKTYEQYF
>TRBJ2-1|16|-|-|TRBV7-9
TGTGCCAGCAGCTTAGCGATGGGACTCCCCTACAATGAGCAGTTCTTC
CASSLAMGLPYNEQFF
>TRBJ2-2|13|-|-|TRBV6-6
TGTGCCAGCAGCCCACAGGGAACAGGGACCCTGTTTTTT
CASSPQGTGTLFF
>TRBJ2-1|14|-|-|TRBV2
TGTGCCAGCAGTTTGCGGGAATCCTACAATGAGCAGTTCTTC
CASSLRESYNEQFF